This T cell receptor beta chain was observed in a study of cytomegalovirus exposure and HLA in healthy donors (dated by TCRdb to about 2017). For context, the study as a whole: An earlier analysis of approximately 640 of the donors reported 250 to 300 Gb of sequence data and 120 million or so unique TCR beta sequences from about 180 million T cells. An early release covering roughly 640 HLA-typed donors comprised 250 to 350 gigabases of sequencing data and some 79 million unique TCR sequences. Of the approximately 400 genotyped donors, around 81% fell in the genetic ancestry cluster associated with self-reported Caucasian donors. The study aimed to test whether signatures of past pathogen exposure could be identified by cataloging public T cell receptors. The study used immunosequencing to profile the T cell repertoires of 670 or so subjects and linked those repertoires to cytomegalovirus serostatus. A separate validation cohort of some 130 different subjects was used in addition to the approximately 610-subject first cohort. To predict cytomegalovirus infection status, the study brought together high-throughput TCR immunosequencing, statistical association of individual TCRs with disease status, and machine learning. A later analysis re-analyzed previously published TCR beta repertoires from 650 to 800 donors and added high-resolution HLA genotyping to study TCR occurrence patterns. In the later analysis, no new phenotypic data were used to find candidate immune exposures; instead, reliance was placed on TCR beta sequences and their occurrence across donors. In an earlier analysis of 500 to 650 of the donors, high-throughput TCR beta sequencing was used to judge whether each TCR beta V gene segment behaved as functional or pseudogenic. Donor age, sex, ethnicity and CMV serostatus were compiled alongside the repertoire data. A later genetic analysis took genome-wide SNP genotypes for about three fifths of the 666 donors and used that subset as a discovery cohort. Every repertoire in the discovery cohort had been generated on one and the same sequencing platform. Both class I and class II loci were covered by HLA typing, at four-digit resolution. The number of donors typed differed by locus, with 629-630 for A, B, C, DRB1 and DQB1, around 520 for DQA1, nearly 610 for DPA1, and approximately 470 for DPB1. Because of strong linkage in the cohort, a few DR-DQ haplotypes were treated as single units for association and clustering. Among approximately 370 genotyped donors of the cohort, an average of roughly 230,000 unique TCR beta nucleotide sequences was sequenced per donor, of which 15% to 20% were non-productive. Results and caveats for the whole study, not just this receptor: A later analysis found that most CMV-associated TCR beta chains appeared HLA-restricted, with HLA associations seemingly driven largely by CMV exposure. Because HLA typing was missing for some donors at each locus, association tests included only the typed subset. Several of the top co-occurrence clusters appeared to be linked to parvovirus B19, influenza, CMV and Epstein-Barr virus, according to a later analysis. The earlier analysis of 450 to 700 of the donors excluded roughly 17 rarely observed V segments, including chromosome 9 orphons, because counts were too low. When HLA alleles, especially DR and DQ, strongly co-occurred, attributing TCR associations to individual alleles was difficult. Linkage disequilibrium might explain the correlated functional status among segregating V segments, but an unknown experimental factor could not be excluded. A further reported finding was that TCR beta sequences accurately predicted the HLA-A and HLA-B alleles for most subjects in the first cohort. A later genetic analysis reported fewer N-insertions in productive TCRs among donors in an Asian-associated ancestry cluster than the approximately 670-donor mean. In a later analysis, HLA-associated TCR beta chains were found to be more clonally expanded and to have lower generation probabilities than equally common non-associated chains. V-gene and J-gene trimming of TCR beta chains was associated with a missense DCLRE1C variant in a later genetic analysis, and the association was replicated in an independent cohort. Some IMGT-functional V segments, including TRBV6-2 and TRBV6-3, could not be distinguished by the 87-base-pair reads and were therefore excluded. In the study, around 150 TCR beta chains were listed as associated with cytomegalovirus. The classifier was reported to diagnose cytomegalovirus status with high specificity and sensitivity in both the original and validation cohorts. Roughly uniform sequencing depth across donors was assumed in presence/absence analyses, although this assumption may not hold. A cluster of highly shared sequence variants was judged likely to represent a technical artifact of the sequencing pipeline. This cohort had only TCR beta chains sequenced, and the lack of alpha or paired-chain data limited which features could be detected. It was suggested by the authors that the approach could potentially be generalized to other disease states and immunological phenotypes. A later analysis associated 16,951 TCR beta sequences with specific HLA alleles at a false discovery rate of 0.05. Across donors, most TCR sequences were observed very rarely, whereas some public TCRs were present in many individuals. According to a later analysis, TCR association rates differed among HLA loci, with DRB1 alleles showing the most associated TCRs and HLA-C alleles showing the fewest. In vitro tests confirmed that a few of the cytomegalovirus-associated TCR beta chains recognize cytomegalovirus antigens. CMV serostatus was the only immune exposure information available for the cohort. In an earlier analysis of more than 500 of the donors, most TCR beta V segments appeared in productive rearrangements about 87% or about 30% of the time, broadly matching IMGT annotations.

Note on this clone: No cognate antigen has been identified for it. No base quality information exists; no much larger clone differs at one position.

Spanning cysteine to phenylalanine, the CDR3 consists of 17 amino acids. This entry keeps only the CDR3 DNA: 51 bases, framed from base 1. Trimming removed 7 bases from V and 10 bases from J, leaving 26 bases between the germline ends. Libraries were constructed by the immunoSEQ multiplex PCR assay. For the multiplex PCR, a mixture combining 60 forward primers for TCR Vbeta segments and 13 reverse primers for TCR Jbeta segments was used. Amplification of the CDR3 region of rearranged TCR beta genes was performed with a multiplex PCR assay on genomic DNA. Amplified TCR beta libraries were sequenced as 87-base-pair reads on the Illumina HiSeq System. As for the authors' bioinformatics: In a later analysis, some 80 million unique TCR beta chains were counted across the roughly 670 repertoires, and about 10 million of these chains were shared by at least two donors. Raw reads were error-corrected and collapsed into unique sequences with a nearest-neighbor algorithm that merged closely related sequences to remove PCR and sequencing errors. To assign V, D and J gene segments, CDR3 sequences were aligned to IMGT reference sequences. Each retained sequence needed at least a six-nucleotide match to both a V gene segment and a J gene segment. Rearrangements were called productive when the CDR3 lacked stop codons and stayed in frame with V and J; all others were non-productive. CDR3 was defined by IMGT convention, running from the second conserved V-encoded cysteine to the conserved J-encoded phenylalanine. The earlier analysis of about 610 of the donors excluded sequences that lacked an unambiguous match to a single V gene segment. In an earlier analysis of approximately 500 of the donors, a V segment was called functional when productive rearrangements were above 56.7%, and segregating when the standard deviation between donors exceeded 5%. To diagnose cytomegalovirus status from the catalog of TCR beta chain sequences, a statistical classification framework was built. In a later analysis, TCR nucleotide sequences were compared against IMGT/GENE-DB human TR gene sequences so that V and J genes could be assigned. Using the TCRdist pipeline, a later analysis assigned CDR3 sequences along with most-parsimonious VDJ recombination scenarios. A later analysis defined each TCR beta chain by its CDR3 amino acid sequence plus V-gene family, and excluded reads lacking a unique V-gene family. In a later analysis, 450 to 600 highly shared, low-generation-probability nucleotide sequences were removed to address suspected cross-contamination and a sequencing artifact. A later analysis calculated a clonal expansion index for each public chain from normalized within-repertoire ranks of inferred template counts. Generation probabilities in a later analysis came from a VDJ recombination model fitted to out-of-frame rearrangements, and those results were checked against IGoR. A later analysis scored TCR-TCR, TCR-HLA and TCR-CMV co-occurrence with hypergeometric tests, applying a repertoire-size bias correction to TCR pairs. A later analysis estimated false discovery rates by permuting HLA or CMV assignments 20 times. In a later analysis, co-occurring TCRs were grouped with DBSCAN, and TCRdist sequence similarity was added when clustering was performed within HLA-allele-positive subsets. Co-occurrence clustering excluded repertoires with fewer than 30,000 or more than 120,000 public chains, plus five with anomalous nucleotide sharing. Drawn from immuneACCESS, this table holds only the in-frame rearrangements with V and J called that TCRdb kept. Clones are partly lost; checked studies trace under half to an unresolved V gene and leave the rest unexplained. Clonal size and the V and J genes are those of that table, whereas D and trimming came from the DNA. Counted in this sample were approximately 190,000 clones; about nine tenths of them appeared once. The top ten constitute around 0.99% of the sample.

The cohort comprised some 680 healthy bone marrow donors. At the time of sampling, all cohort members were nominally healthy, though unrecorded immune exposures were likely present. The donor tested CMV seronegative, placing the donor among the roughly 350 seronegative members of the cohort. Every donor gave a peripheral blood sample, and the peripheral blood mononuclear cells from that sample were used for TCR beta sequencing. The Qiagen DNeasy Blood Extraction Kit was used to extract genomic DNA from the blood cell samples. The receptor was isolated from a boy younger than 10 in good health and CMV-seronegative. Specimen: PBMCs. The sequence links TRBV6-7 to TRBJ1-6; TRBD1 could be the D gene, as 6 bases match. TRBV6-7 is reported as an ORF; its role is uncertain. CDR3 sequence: CASISLRQVESRSPLHF. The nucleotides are TGTGCCAGCATATCCCTTCGACAGGTGGAGTCAAGATCACCCCTCCACTTT.